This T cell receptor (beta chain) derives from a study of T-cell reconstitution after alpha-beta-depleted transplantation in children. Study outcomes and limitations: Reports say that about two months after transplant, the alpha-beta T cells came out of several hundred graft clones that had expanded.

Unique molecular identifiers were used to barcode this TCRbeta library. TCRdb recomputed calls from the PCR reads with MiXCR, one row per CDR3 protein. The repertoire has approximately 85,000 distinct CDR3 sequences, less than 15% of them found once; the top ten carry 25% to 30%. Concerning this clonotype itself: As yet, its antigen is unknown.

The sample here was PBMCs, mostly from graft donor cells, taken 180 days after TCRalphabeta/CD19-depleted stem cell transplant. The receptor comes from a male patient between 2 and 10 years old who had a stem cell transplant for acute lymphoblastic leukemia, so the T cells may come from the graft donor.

The CDR3 loop is CASSVDGTGGAAYNSPLHF. The DNA of the CDR3 is TGTGCCAGCAGCGTCGACGGGACAGGGGGCGCCGCCTATAATTCACCCCTCCACTTT. The chain carries TRBV9 and TRBJ1-6, with TRBD1 identical over 12 bases. The CDR3 has 19 amino acids. Per the germline V gene, CDR1 is SGDLS and CDR2 is YYNGEE. The junction had 8 bases not matched to a gene; V was cut back by 2 bases and J by 2 bases.